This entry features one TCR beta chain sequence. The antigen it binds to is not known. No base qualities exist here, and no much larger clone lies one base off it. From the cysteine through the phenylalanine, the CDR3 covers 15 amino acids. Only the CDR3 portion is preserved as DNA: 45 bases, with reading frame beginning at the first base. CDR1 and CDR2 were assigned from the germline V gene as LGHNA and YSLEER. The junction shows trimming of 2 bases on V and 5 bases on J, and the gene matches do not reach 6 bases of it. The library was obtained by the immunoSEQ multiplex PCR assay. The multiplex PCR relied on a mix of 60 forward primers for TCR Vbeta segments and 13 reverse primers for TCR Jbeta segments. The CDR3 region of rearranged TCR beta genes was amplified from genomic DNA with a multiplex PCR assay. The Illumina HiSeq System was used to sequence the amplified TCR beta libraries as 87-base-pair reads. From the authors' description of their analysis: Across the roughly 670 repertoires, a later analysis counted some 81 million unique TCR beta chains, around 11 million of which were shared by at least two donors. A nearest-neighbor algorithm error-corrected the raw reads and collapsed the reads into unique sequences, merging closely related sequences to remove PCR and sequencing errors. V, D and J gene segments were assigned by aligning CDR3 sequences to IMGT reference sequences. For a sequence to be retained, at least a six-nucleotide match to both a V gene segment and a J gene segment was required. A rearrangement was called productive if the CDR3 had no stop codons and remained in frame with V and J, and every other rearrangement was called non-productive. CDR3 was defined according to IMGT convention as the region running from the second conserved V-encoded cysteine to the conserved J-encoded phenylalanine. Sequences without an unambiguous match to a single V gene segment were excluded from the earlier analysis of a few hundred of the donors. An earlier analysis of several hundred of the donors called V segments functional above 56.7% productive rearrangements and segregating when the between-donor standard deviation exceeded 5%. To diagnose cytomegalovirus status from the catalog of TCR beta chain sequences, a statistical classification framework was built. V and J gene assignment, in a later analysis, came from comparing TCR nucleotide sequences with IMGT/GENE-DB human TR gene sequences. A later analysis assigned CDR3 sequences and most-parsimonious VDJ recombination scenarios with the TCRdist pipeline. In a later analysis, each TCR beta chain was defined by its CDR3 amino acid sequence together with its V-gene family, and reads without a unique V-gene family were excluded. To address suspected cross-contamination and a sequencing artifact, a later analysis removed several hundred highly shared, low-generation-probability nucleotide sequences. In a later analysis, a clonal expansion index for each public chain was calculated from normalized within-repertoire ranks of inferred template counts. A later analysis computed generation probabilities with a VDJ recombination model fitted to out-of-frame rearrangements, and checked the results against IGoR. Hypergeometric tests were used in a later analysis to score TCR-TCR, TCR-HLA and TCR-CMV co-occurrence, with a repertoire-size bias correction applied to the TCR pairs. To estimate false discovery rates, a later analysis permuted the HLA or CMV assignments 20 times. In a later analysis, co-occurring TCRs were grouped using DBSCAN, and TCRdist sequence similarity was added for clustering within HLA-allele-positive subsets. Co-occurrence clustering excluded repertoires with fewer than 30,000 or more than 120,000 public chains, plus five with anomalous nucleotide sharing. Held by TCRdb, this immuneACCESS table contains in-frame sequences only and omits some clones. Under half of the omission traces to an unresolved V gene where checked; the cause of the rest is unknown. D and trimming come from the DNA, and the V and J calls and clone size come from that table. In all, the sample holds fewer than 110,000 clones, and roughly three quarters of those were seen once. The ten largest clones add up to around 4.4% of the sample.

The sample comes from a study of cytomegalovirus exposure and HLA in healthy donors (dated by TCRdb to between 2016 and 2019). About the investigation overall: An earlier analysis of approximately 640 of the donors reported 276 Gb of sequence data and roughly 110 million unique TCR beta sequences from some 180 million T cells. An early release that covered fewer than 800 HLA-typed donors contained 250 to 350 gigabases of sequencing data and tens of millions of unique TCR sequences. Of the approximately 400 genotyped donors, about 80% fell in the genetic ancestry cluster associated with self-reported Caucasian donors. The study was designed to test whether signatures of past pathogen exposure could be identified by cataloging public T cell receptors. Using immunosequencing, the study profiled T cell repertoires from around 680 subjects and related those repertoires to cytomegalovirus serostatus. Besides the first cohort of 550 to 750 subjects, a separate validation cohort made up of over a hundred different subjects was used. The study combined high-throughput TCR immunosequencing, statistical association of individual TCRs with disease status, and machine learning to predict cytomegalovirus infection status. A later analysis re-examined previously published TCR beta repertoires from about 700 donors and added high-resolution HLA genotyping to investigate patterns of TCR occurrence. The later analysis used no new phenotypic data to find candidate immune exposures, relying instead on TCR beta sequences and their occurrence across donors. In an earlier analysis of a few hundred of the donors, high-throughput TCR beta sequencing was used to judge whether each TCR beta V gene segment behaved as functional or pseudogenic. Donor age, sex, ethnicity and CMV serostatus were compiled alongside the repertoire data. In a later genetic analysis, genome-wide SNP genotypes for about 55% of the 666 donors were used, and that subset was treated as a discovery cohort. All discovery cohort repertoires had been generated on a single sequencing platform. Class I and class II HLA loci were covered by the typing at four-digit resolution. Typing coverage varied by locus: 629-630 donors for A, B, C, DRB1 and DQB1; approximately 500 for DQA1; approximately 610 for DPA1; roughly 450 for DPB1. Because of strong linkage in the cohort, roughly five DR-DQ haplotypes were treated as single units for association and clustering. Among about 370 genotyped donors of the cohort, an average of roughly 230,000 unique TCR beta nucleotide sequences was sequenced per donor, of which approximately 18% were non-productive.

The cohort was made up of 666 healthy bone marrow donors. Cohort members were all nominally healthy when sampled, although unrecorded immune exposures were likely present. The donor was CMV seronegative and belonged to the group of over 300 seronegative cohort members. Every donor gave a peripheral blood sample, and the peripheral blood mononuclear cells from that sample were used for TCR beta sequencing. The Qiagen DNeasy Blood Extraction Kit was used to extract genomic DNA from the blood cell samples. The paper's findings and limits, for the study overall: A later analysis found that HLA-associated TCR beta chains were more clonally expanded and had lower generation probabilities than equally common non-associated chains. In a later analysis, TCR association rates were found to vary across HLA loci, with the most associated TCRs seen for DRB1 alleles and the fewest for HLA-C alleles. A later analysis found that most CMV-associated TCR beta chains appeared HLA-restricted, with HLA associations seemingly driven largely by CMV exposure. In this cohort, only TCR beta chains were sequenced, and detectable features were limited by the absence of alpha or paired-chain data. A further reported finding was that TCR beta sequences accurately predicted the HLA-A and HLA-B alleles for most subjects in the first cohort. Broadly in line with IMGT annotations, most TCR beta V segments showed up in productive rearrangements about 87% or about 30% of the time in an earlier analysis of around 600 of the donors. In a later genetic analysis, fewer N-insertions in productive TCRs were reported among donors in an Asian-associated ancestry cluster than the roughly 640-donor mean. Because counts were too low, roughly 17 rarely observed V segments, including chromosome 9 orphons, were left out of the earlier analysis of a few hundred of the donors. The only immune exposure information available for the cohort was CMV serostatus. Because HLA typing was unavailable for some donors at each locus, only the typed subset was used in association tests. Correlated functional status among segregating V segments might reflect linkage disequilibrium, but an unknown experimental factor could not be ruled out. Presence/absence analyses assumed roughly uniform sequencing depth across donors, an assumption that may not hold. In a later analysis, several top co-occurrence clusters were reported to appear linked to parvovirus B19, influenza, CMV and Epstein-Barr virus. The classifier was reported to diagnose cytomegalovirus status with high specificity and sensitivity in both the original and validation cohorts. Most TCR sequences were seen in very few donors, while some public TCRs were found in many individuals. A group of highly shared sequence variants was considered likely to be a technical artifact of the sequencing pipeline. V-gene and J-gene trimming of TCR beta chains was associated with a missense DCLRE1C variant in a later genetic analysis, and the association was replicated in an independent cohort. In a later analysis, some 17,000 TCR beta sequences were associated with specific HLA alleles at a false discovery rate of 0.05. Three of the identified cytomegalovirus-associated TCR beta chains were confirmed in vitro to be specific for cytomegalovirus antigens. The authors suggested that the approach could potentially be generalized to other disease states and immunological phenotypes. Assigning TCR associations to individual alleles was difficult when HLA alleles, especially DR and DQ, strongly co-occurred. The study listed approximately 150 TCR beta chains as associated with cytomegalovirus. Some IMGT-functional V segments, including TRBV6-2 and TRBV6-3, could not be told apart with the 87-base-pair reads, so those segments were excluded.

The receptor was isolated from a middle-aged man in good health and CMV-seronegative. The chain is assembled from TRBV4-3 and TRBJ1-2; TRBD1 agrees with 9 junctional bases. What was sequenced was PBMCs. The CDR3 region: CASSQRTGEGYGYTF. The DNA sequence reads TGCGCCAGCAGCCAACGGACAGGGGAAGGATATGGCTACACCTTC.